The 24 T cell receptor beta chains given below trace back to one sample, sequenced in a study of identical twins. TCRdb used MiXCR to reprocess the 5' RACE reads, holding one entry per CDR3 protein. The sample contains 450,000 or so distinct CDR3 sequences, about 24% of which appear only once. These data were likewise used in another study, on T cells expressing NK-cell markers.

The sequenced material came from CD4+ T cells sorted from blood. These receptors came from a woman in her late teens or twenties in good health.

The chain joins TRBV20-1 to TRBJ2-3; 8 bases map to TRBD2. The CDR3 runs 16 residues. The junction had 17 bases not matched to a gene; V was cut back by 5 bases and J by 7 bases. Germline CDR1 and CDR2: DFQATT and SNEGSKA (reference sequence). The CDR3 here is CSAPAPPERGTNTQYF. As DNA, the CDR3 is TGCAGTGCTCCGGCCCCCCCGGAGCGGGGGACCAATACGCAGTATTTT.

This clonotype was seen a few times. V gene TRBV10-3 combines with J gene TRBJ1-6; D is possibly TRBD1 (5 bases). CDR1 and CDR2 from the germline V gene are ENHRY and SYGVKD. V lost 3 bases to trimming and J lost 11 bases, with 8 bases between them. The CDR3 spans 12 residues. CDR3 DNA: TGTGCCATCAGTGACAGGGCCGCACCCCTCCACTTT. Translated, it gives CAISDRAAPLHF.

The J gene is TRBJ2-7, the V gene TRBV20-1; either TRBD1 or TRBD2 may supply D (5 bases each). Germline V lookup: CDR1 DFQATT, CDR2 SNEGSKA (reference sequence). Trimming stripped 6 bases from V and 1 base from J, with 10 bases between. This CDR3 is 12 amino acids long. CDR3 nucleotide sequence: TGCAGTGCCGAGGGGCTTTCCTACGAGCAGTACTTC. Encoded protein: CSAEGLSYEQYF.

This clonotype turned up a few times. The V gene is TRBV7-2, the J gene TRBJ1-1, with D uncertain. This CDR3 has 13 residues. V was clipped by 11 bases and J by 0 bases, with 13 bases between them. CDR1 SGHTA and CDR2 FQGNSA come from the germline V gene. The CDR3 spells CARARHMNTEAFF. CDR3 DNA: TGTGCCCGAGCGAGGCACATGAACACTGAAGCTTTCTTT.

The chain employs TRBV7-2 and TRBJ1-2; D is ambiguous. Germline CDR1 reads SGHTA; CDR2 reads FQGNSA. CDR3 length: 13 residues. V was shortened by 7 bases and J by 5 bases, with 14 bases between the two germline ends. CDR3 nucleotides: TGTGCCAGCACCAAGATGGCGGGGTATGGCTACACCTTC. It translates to CASTKMAGYGYTF.

This clonotype was recorded a few times. The rearrangement uses TRBV6-5 and TRBJ2-5, with D tentatively TRBD1 (5 bases). The V end was cut by 2 bases, the J end by 1 base, with 8 bases between. The CDR3 loop spans 14 amino acids. Germline V gene sequence: CDR1 MNHEY, CDR2 SVGAGI. CDR3 sequence: CASSYGAVQETQYF. The CDR3 DNA sequence: TGTGCCAGCAGTTACGGGGCGGTCCAAGAGACCCAGTACTTC.

V usage is TRBV5-4 and J usage is TRBJ2-6, with D unclear. Germline lookup yields CDR1 SGHNT and CDR2 YYREEE (reference sequence). Trimming removed 3 bases at V and 0 bases at J, with 7 bases between. The CDR3 length is 15 residues. The chain's CDR3 is CASSSQSSGANVLTF. The DNA for the CDR3 is TGTGCCAGCAGCTCTCAAAGCTCTGGGGCCAACGTCCTGACTTTC. Full variable domain (rest looked up from reference TRBV5-4 and TRBJ2-6): ETGVTQSPTHLIKTRGQQVTLRCSSQSGHNTVSWYQQALGQGPQFIFQYYREEENGRGNFPPRFSGLQFPNYSSELNVNALELDDSALYLCASSSQSSGANVLTFGAGSRLTVL.

This chain connects TRBV27 to TRBJ2-3; the match to TRBD2 covers 9 bases. The CDR3 has 15 residues. Germline CDR1 reads MNHEY; CDR2 reads SMNVEV (reference sequence). V shed 6 bases and J 4 bases; nucleotides not matched to a gene: 8. CDR3 in DNA: TGTGCCAGCAGACGAGCGGGGGGAAGGGCAGATACGCAGTATTTT. It encodes CASRRAGGRADTQYF.

The chain recombines TRBV18 with TRBJ2-3; D call uncertain. The germline CDR1 and CDR2 sequences are KGHSH and LQKENI. Trimming removed 2 bases from V and 0 bases from J, with 9 bases in between. This CDR3 is built from 15 residues. CDR3 in amino acids: CASSPIQTSTDTQYF. For the CDR3, the DNA is TGTGCCAGCTCACCAATACAAACTAGCACAGATACGCAGTATTTT.

This clonotype is a singleton in its sample. The chain combines TRBV20-1 with TRBJ2-3; maybe TRBD2 (7 bases). The V end lost 6 bases, the J end lost 2 bases, and 18 bases lay between the germline ends. The CDR3 contains 15 residues. Germline V CDR1 and CDR2: DFQATT, SNEGSKA (reference sequence). The CDR3 sequence: CSARRAGAYTDTQYF. CDR3 bases: TGCAGTGCGAGAAGGGCGGGGGCGTACACAGATACGCAGTATTTT.

This chain connects TRBV15 to TRBJ2-1; maybe TRBD2 (6 bases). The V and J ends lost 5 bases and 5 bases respectively, with 16 bases between them. The germline gives CDR1 LNHNV, CDR2 YYDKDF (reference sequence). The length of the CDR3 is 15 residues. CDR3 sequence: CATSHGGRANNEQFF. DNA for the CDR3: TGTGCCACCAGCCATGGGGGGAGAGCGAACAATGAGCAGTTCTTC. Drawing the rest from reference TRBV15 and TRBJ2-1, the complete variable domain is DAMVIQNPRYQVTQFGKPVTLSCSQTLNHNVMYWYQQKSSQAPKLLFHYYDKDFNNEADTPDNFQSRRPNTSFCFLDIRSPGLGDTAMYLCATSHGGRANNEQFFGPGTRLTVL.

V and J are TRBV7-9 and TRBJ2-5, with a weak D call TRBD1 (5 bases). The V end was cut by 5 bases, the J end by 1 base, with 14 bases between. The germline CDR1 and CDR2 sequences are SEHNR and FQNEAQ (reference sequence). The CDR3 contains 15 residues. The CDR3 region has the DNA TGTGCCAGCAGCCGGACACCAGGGCGCCAAGAGACCCAGTACTTC. Translation gives CASSRTPGRQETQYF.

This chain uses TRBV20-1 with TRBJ2-1; D is unresolved. V was pared by 4 bases and J by 4 bases, with 20 bases between. Germline V gene data show CDR1 as DFQATT and CDR2 as SNEGSKA (reference sequence). CDR3 length: 16 residues. The CDR3 nucleotides are TGCAGTGCTAACCAGGACGACCCCCCGCTGTACAATGAGCAGTTCTTC. This codes for CSANQDDPPLYNEQFF.

The V call is TRBV29-1, the J call TRBJ2-6; D tentatively fits TRBD1 or TRBD2 (5 bases each). Looked up from germline, CDR1 is SQVTM and CDR2 is ANQGSEA. Trimming shortened V by 4 bases and J by 0 bases, and 13 bases separated the two germline ends. The CDR3 length is 16 residues. The CDR3 bases are TGCAGCGTTGGGGACCGCTTCCCCTCTGGGGCCAACGTCCTGACTTTC. This codes for CSVGDRFPSGANVLTF. The whole variable domain, remainder taken from reference TRBV29-1 and TRBJ2-6, is SAVISQKPSRDICQRGTSLTIQCQVDSQVTMMFWYRQQPGQSLTLIATANQGSEATYESGFVIDKFPISRPNLTFSTLTVSNMSPEDSSIYLCSVGDRFPSGANVLTFGAGSRLTVL.

The V gene is TRBV12-3 or TRBV12-4, the J gene TRBJ1-1; D is perhaps TRBD1 (6 bases). This CDR3 has 16 residues. V lost 2 bases and J 2 bases, leaving 15 bases between the germline ends. The CDR3 region is CASSLRATGANTEAFF. Here the CDR3 DNA reads TGTGCCAGCAGTTTACGGGCGACAGGAGCTAACACTGAAGCTTTCTTT.

This clonotype was seen a handful of times. This sequence joins TRBV6-2 or TRBV6-3 and TRBJ2-2, with 8 positions matching TRBD2. The CDR3 has 21 amino acids. Looked up from germline, CDR1 is MNHEY and CDR2 is SVGEGT. With 0 bases clipped from V and 0 bases from J, the junction kept 15 bases outside the gene matches. The CDR3 sequence: CASSYSNPGTRPIANTGELFF. CDR3 DNA: TGTGCCAGCAGTTACTCCAACCCGGGGACTAGACCCATAGCGAACACCGGGGAGCTGTTTTTT.

Comment on this clonotype: A read error may account for a junction end that differs from germline. The gene calls are TRBV7-2 and TRBJ2-1; 14 bases agree with TRBD2. CDR3 size: 12 residues. The germline V gene encodes CDR1 SGHTA and CDR2 FQGNSA. The CDR3: CASSNRLAGGIF. CDR3 DNA sequence: TGTGCCAGCAGCAATCGACTAGCGGGAGGGATCTTC.

V is TRBV5-1 and J is TRBJ2-1, with TRBD1 matching over 9 bases. Trimming at V came to 4 bases and at J to 3 bases, leaving 8 bases not matched to a gene. Germline loops: CDR1 SGHRS, CDR2 YFSETQ. The CDR3 loop spans 16 amino acids. CDR3 DNA: TGCGCCAGCAGCCCGGGCGGGACAGGGAGCTACAATGAGCAGTTCTTC. This codes for CASSPGGTGSYNEQFF.

J is TRBJ1-1 and V is TRBV20-1; maybe TRBD1 (6 bases). V gave up 5 bases and J gave up 0 bases, with 22 bases separating them. The CDR3 loop spans 17 amino acids. Germline V gene data show CDR1 as DFQATT and CDR2 as SNEGSKA (reference sequence). The CDR3 spells CSASEQGKGTLNTEAFF. Here the CDR3 DNA reads TGCAGTGCTTCAGAGCAGGGGAAGGGGACGCTGAACACTGAAGCTTTCTTT.

This clonotype was observed a few times. The chain has TRBV7-9 and TRBJ1-4; D perhaps matches TRBD1 (6 bases). Deletions cut 5 bases from V and 7 bases from J, with 20 bases between. CDR3 length: 16 residues. Germline V gives CDR1 SEHNR, CDR2 FQNEAQ (reference sequence). The CDR3 DNA reads TGTGCCAGCAGCCCCAGACAGGCGAGGGGTGGTGAAAAACTGTTTTTT. This translates into CASSPRQARGGEKLFF.

The rearrangement links TRBV12-3 or TRBV12-4 to TRBJ1-1; TRBD1 aligns across 8 bases. V dropped 8 bases and J dropped 6; count of bases not matched to a gene: 8. There are 13 residues in the CDR3. The CDR3 nucleotides read TGTGCCAGCCTTGGACAGGGTATGCCTGAAGCTTTCTTT. Its protein is CASLGQGMPEAFF.

This clonotype was found a few times. The chain couples TRBV5-1 to TRBJ1-2; 10 bases agree with TRBD1. Germline CDR1 SGHRS, CDR2 YFSETQ. The CDR3 consists of 13 residues. The trim removed 7 bases at V and 7 bases at J, leaving 7 bases unmatched. CDR3 DNA: TGCGCCAGCGGACCGGGACAGGGGTTTGGCTACACCTTC. As protein: CASGPGQGFGYTF.

This clonotype was detected only a few times. The V and J genes are TRBV6-6 and TRBJ1-2; no firm D call. Germline CDR1 reads MNHNY; CDR2 reads SVGAGI (reference sequence). This CDR3 is 13 amino acids long. With 8 bases removed from V and 2 bases from J, the gap between germline ends came to 12 bases. The CDR3 sequence: CASSPAVNYGYTF. The CDR3 region has the DNA TGTGCCAGCTCTCCGGCAGTAAACTATGGCTACACCTTC.

The rearrangement joins TRBV6-5 to TRBJ2-6, with D hard to call. The length of the CDR3 is 15 residues. Germline CDR1 and CDR2: MNHEY and SVGAGI. V gave up 4 bases and J gave up 0 bases, with 7 bases separating them. The CDR3 DNA follows: TGTGCCAGCAGTTCCCTCAGCTCTGGGGCCAACGTCCTGACTTTC. Its protein is CASSSLSSGANVLTF.